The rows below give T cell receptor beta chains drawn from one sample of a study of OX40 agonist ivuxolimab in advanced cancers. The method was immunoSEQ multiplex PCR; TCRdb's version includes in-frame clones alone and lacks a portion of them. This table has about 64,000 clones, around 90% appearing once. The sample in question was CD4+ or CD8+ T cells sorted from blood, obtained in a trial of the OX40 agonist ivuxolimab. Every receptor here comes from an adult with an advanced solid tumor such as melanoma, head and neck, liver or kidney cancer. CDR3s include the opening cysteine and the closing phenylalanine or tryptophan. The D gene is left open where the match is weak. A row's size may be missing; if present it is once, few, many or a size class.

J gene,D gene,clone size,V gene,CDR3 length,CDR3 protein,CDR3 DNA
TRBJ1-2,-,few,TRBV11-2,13,CASRTTTNYGYTF,TGTGCCAGCAGGACAACTACTAACTATGGCTACACCTTC
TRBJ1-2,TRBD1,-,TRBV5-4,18,CASSLPPGQEGSDYGYTF,TGTGCCAGCAGCTTACCTCCGGGACAGGAGGGGAGCGACTATGGCTACACCTTC
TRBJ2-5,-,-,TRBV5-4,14,CASSLAGVEETQYF,TGTGCCAGCAGCTTGGCGGGAGTCGAAGAGACCCAGTACTTC
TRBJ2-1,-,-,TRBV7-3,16,CASSPNFGLANNEQFF,TGTGCCAGCAGCCCTAATTTCGGGTTAGCGAACAATGAGCAGTTCTTC
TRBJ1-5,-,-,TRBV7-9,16,CASSLASWQTNQPQHF,TGTGCCAGCAGCTTAGCCTCGTGGCAGACTAATCAGCCCCAGCATTTT
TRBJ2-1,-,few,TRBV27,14,CASRQLVQMNEQFF,TGTGCCAGCAGGCAACTAGTACAAATGAATGAGCAGTTCTTC
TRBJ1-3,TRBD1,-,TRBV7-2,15,CASSYGTGKGNTIYF,TGTGCCAGCAGCTACGGGACAGGGAAGGGAAACACCATATATTTT
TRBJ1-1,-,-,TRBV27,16,CASSPRAGPMNTEAFF,TGTGCCAGCAGCCCTCGGGCAGGCCCGATGAACACTGAAGCTTTCTTT
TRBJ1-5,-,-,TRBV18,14,CASSGGQGDQPQHF,TGTGCCAGCTCTGGGGGACAAGGGGATCAGCCCCAGCATTTT
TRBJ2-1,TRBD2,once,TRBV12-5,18,CASGLVLAGPKGDNEQFF,TGTGCTAGTGGTTTGGTACTAGCGGGACCGAAAGGTGACAATGAGCAGTTCTTC
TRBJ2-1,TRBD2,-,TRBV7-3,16,CASSGTSSGDYNEQFF,TGTGCCAGCAGCGGAACGTCTAGCGGGGATTACAATGAGCAGTTCTTC
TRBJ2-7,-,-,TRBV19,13,CASSPGQLGEQYF,TGTGCCAGTAGCCCGGGACAACTGGGCGAGCAGTACTTC
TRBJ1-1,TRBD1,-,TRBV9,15,CASSPATGVVAEAFF,TGTGCCAGCAGCCCGGCGACAGGGGTTGTCGCTGAAGCTTTCTTT
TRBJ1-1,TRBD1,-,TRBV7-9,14,CASSPIQGRGEAFF,TGTGCCAGCAGCCCGATACAGGGGCGGGGTGAAGCTTTCTTT
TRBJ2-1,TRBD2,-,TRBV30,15,CAWNLIAGSYNEQFF,TGTGCCTGGAACCTCATAGCGGGATCCTACAATGAGCAGTTCTTC
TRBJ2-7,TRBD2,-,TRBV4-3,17,CASSQWLAGAHKDEQYF,TGCGCCAGCAGCCAATGGCTAGCGGGAGCCCACAAGGACGAGCAGTACTTC
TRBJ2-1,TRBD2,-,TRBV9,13,CASSASPGTSLFF,TGTGCCAGCAGCGCCTCCCCCGGGACTAGCCTGTTCTTC
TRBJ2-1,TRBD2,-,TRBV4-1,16,CASSQGGTSDYNEQFF,TGCGCCAGCAGCCAAGGGGGGACTAGCGATTACAATGAGCAGTTCTTC
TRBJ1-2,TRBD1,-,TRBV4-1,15,CASSQGQSTNYGYTF,TGCGCCAGCAGCCAGGGACAGTCTACTAACTATGGCTACACCTTC
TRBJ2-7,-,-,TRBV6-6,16,CASRHPTGRAFSEQYF,TGTGCCAGCAGACACCCCACCGGCAGGGCCTTTAGCGAGCAGTACTTC
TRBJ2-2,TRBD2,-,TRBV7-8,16,CASSQLAGGPIGELFF,TGTGCCAGCAGCCAACTAGCGGGAGGGCCAATCGGGGAGCTGTTTTTT
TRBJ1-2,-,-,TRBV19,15,CASTRDPRANYGYTF,TGTGCCAGTACGAGGGACCCGAGAGCTAACTATGGCTACACCTTC
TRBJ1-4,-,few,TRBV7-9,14,CASSLGATNEKLFF,TGTGCCAGCAGTTTGGGGGCAACTAATGAAAAACTGTTTTTT
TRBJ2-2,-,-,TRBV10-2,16,CASSEPGRGRTGELFF,TGCGCCAGCAGTGAGCCGGGCCGGGGGCGGACCGGGGAGCTGTTTTTT
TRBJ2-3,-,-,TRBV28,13,CASSYSTLDTQYF,TGTGCCAGCAGTTATTCGACATTAGATACGCAGTATTTT
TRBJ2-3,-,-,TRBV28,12,CASSLVEGTQYF,TGTGCCAGCAGTTTAGTGGAAGGTACGCAGTATTTT
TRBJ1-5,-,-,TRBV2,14,CASSDKYSNQPQHF,TGTGCCAGCAGTGATAAGTATAGCAATCAGCCCCAGCATTTT
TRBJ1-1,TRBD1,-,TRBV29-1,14,CSASTAGGDTEAFF,TGCAGCGCCAGTACGGCAGGGGGAGACACTGAAGCTTTCTTT
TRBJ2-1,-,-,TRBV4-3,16,CASSQEETGRENEQFF,TGCGCCAGCAGCCAAGAAGAAACGGGTCGGGAGAATGAGCAGTTCTTC
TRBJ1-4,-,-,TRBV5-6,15,CASSARGWANEKLFF,TGTGCCAGCAGCGCTCGAGGGTGGGCTAATGAAAAACTGTTTTTT
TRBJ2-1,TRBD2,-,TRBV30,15,CAWTHGLASRNEQFF,TGTGCCTGGACCCATGGACTAGCATCTCGGAATGAGCAGTTCTTC
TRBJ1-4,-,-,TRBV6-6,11,CASRINEKLFF,TGTGCCAGCAGAATAAATGAAAAACTGTTTTTT
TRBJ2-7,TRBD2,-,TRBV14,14,CASSQLAGGNEQYF,TGTGCCAGCAGCCAACTAGCGGGAGGTAACGAGCAGTACTTC
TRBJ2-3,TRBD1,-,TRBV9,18,CASSVAKTGGRGTDTQYF,TGTGCCAGCAGCGTAGCTAAGACAGGGGGTAGGGGCACAGATACGCAGTATTTT
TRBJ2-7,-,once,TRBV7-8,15,CASKIAVDSSYEQYF,TGTGCCAGCAAAATAGCGGTCGACTCCTCCTACGAGCAGTACTTC
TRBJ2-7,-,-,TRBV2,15,CASSFLRAPGSEQYF,TGTGCCAGCAGCTTTCTAAGGGCCCCGGGGTCCGAGCAGTACTTC
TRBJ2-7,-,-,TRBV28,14,CASSGQASSYEQYF,TGTGCCAGCAGTGGGCAGGCGAGCTCCTACGAGCAGTACTTC
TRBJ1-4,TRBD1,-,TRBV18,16,CASSPRSRGLGEKLFF,TGTGCCAGCTCACCTCGTTCCAGGGGGCTTGGTGAAAAACTGTTTTTT
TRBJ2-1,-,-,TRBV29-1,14,CSVRARGSYNEQFF,TGCAGCGTTAGGGCCAGGGGCTCCTACAATGAGCAGTTCTTC
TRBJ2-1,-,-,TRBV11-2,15,CASSSLGPQRNEQFF,TGTGCCAGCAGCTCCTTGGGACCCCAGCGCAATGAGCAGTTCTTC
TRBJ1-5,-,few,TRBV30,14,CAWSRVLSNQPQHF,TGTGCCTGGAGCCGGGTTCTTAGCAATCAGCCCCAGCATTTT
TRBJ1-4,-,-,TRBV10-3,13,CAIRGSANEKLFF,TGTGCCATCAGAGGCTCGGCTAATGAAAAACTGTTTTTT
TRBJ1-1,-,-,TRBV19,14,CASSIGQGNTEAFF,TGTGCCAGTAGTATAGGGCAGGGAAACACTGAAGCTTTCTTT